This entry describes one TCR beta chain. Libraries were prepared by immunoSEQ multiplex PCR; TCRdb keeps only in-frame clonotypes and omits some of them. The sample holds around 300,000 clones; 90% are singletons and the top ten take around 4.5%. The sample originates from a study of blood T cell repertoires in COVID-19. Looking at the study overall: Nucleic acid was either cDNA or gDNA, and it came from T cells, B-cell-depleted T cells, or PBMCs.

The CDR3 length is 15 residues. Germline V lookup: CDR1 LNHDA, CDR2 SQIVND (reference sequence). The V end was cut by 1 base, the J end by 8 bases, with 12 bases between. The chain recombines TRBV19 with TRBJ1-6; possibly TRBD1 for D (5 bases). This receptor was obtained from a woman aged 18-29 years with acute COVID-19. The sequenced material came from PBMCs or T cells enriched from blood (not recorded which). CDR3 region: CASSIVDEGDSPLHF. The CDR3 coding sequence is TGTGCCAGTAGTATAGTGGACGAAGGGGATTCACCCCTCCACTTT.